Listed here are 26 T cell receptor beta chains from one sample, sequenced in a study of CD8 T cells in Susac syndrome. The RNA input was roughly 0.45 to 1 ug, and it was reverse transcribed with random hexamers. TCRdb reprocessed the immunoSEQ multiplex PCR reads with MiXCR, giving one entry per CDR3 protein. Among roughly 200,000 distinct CDR3 sequences, over 85% were seen once, and the ten largest hold roughly 0.1%. Material: CD4+ T cells from PBMCs. Receptor source: a human donor in good health.

This clonotype was seen a single time. The CDR3 DNA sequence: TGTGCCAGCAGCCCGACACCAACTAATGAAAAACTGTTTTTT. This translates into CASSPTPTNEKLFF. The gene calls are TRBV7-9 and TRBJ1-4; D unclear. The germline V gene has CDR1 SEHNR and CDR2 FQNEAQ (reference sequence). This CDR3 comprises 14 residues. V was clipped by 5 bases and J by 0 bases, with 7 bases between them.

The chain is built from TRBV7-9 and TRBJ2-1, with 13 bases identical to TRBD2. The CDR3 totals 13 residues. Germline loops: CDR1 SEHNR, CDR2 FQNEAQ (reference sequence). V lost 8 bases to trimming and J lost 10 bases; unmatched junction nucleotides: 5. The CDR3 bases are TGTGCCAGCGGCGGACTAGCGGGGGTCGAGCAGTTCTTC. It specifies CASGGLAGVEQFF.

The V and J genes are TRBV28 and TRBJ1-5; 8 positions agree with TRBD1. The V gene end was trimmed by 5 bases and the J gene end by 7 bases; junction bases not matched to a gene: 10. The CDR3 spans 15 residues. Germline-derived CDR1 and CDR2 are MDHEN and SYDVKM. In DNA form, the CDR3 reads TGTGCCAGCAGTCCACGGACAGGGAGGCAGCAGCCCCAGCATTTT. This translates into CASSPRTGRQQPQHF.

As to this clonotype: Because the CDR3's place on the DNA is in doubt, the DNA is left out and the CDR3 is given as listed by TCRdb. V gene TRBV7-9 combines with J gene TRBJ2-1; TRBD2 was called by the table and not checked on the DNA. Germline V gene sequence: CDR1 SEHNR, CDR2 FQNEAQ (reference sequence). The CDR3 sequence runs 14 residues, both termini included. The CDR3 sequence is CASSLVASGSGEFF.

The J gene is TRBJ2-3, the V gene TRBV27; no reliable D call. Trimming shortened V by 2 bases and J by 3 bases, and 6 bases separated the two germline ends. This CDR3 spans 13 amino acids. CDR1 and CDR2 from the germline V gene are MNHEY and SMNVEV (reference sequence). The CDR3 DNA is TGTGCCAGCAGTTTAAAACTGACAGATACGCAGTATTTT. It yields the protein CASSLKLTDTQYF.

The rearrangement joins TRBV7-8 to TRBJ2-5; D unresolved. The ends were cut back, 7 bases at V and 4 bases at J, with 16 bases in the middle. CDR1 is SGHVS and CDR2 is FQNEAQ in the germline V gene. The CDR3 runs to 14 residues. This CDR3 is CASISPADGETQYF. The CDR3 coding sequence is TGTGCCAGCATATCCCCCGCAGACGGAGAGACCCAGTACTTC. Combining the CDR3 with reference TRBV7-8 and TRBJ2-5 gives the whole variable domain GAGVSQSPRYKVAKRGQDVALRCDPISGHVSLFWYQQALGQGPEFLTYFQNEAQLDKSGLPSDRFFAERPEGSVSTLKIQRTQQEDSAVYLCASISPADGETQYFGPGTRLLVL.

The chain recombines TRBV6-5 with TRBJ2-3; D not certain. V lost 6 bases and J 2 bases, leaving 15 bases between the germline ends. This CDR3 spans 15 amino acids. The germline gives CDR1 MNHEY, CDR2 SVGAGI. CDR3 amino acids: CASSSRPGPTDTQYF. The CDR3, as DNA: TGTGCCAGCAGCTCGCGCCCCGGCCCCACAGATACGCAGTATTTT.

CDR3 amino acids: CASSLQGGAETQETQYF. Written as DNA, the CDR3 is TGCGCCAGCAGCCTGCAGGGAGGGGCGGAAACCCAAGAGACCCAGTACTTC. The J gene is TRBJ2-5, the V gene TRBV4-1, with 7 nucleotides matching TRBD2. CDR3 length equals 17 residues. Germline lookup yields CDR1 MGHRA and CDR2 YSYEKL. J gave up 1 base and V 4 bases, and 12 bases lay outside the gene matches.

The chain links TRBV9 to TRBJ2-1; 15 bases are a match to TRBD2. Trimming removed 6 bases from V and 9 bases from J; junction bases left unmatched: 13. Germline V lookup: CDR1 SGDLS, CDR2 YYNGEE. This CDR3 region has 17 residues. CDR3 residues: CASNQGGTSGGRSEQFF. CDR3 nucleotides: TGTGCCAGCAACCAGGGAGGGACTAGCGGGGGGCGGAGTGAGCAGTTCTTC.

J is TRBJ2-3 and V is TRBV7-9, with unresolved D. This CDR3 comprises 12 residues. The V end lost 6 bases, the J end lost 6 bases, and 10 bases lay between the germline ends. CDR1 and CDR2 (germline): SEHNR, FQNEAQ (reference sequence). CDR3 amino acids: CASSLNVDTQYF. The CDR3 bases are TGTGCCAGCAGTCTTAACGTGGATACGCAGTATTTT.

V usage is TRBV20-1 and J usage is TRBJ2-3, with 9 bases lining up with TRBD2. V dropped 6 bases and J dropped 0; count of bases not matched to a gene: 7. Germline CDR1 and CDR2: DFQATT and SNEGSKA (reference sequence). This CDR3 is 15 amino acids long. The CDR3 region has the DNA TGCAGTGCCGACGAGACTAGCGGTAGCACAGATACGCAGTATTTT. This sequence encodes CSADETSGSTDTQYF.

The chain employs TRBV30 and TRBJ2-1; D gene ambiguous. The V end lost 1 base, the J end lost 4 bases, and 11 bases lay between the germline ends. The CDR3 consists of 14 residues. CDR1 is GTSNPN, CDR2 SVGIG, per germline (reference sequence). The CDR3 nucleotides are TGTGCCTGGAGTGCTTCCAACGTTTACAATGAGCAGTTCTTC. Residues: CAWSASNVYNEQFF.

This clonotype was seen just once. The chain carries TRBV11-2 and TRBJ2-7; D is unclear. In germline, CDR1 is SGHAT, CDR2 FQNNGV. The CDR3 totals 12 residues. Trimming pared 5 bases from V and 3 bases from J, leaving 8 bases between. CDR3: CASSPSYYEQYF. DNA of the CDR3: TGTGCCAGCAGCCCATCATACTACGAGCAGTACTTC.

This clonotype has a single count. V is TRBV15 and J is TRBJ2-5, with a tentative D call TRBD2 (6 bases). The germline V gene has CDR1 LNHNV and CDR2 YYDKDF (reference sequence). Between the trimmed V and J ends, which lost 0 bases and 1 base, there was a span of 15 bases. The CDR3 totals 17 residues. The CDR3 nucleotides are TGTGCCACCAGCAGAGATTCGCGGGGATGGGGCCAAGAGACCCAGTACTTC. Translation: CATSRDSRGWGQETQYF.

The chain employs TRBV9 and TRBJ1-2; no clear D gene. CDR1 SGDLS and CDR2 YYNGEE come from the germline V gene. There are 14 residues in the CDR3. Trimming pared 0 bases from V and 1 base from J, leaving 7 bases between. In nucleotides, the CDR3 is TGTGCCAGCAGCGTAGCTGGTCTTAACTATGGCTACACCTTC. Encoded protein: CASSVAGLNYGYTF.

V gene TRBV12-3 or TRBV12-4 combines with J gene TRBJ1-4; D uncertain. Trimming stripped 3 bases from V and 15 bases from J, with 14 bases between. The length of the CDR3 is 12 residues. The chain's CDR3 is CASSFLLAGLFF. The CDR3 DNA sequence: TGTGCCAGCAGTTTCCTTCTCGCGGGGTTGTTTTTT.

This clonotype occurred once. CDR3 region: CASSQLFSDTQYF. Written as DNA, the CDR3 is TGTGCCAGCAGCCAATTATTCTCAGATACGCAGTATTTT. The chain combines TRBV3-1 with TRBJ2-3; D is unclear. The CDR3 spans 13 residues. Trimming took 2 bases from V and 4 from J, leaving 7 bases between them. Germline V gene data show CDR1 as LGHDT and CDR2 as YNNKEL (reference sequence).

The chain recombines TRBV7-9 with TRBJ1-1, with unresolved D. V lost 0 bases and J lost 8, with 10 bases in between. The CDR3 sequence is 13 residues long. The germline V gene encodes CDR1 SEHNR and CDR2 FQNEAQ (reference sequence). Here the CDR3 reads CASSLARTGEAFF. The DNA for the CDR3 is TGTGCCAGCAGCTTAGCTAGGACGGGCGAAGCTTTCTTT.

This chain uses TRBV7-9 with TRBJ1-5; no clear D gene. CDR3 length: 16 residues. Germline V lookup: CDR1 SEHNR, CDR2 FQNEAQ (reference sequence). V was trimmed by 1 base and J by 0 bases, leaving 10 bases between them. The CDR3 sequence is CASSLETGNSNQPQHF. The DNA for the CDR3 is TGTGCCAGCAGCTTAGAGACGGGGAATAGCAATCAGCCCCAGCATTTT.

This chain uses TRBV7-2 with TRBJ1-4; D gene uncertain. Germline V CDR1 and CDR2: SGHTA, FQGNSA. CDR3 length equals 13 residues. V was pared by 4 bases and J by 8 bases, with 11 bases between. CDR3 coding DNA: TGTGCCAGCAGCTCTGAGGTCGTCGAAAAACTGTTTTTT. It translates to CASSSEVVEKLFF.

This chain connects TRBV29-1 to TRBJ1-2, with D perhaps matching TRBD1 (6 bases). CDR1 SQVTM and CDR2 ANQGSEA come from the germline V gene. This CDR3 is built from 14 residues. V gave up 5 bases and J gave up 8 bases, with 21 bases separating them. CDR3 coding DNA: TGCAGCGTTCTGTTGTCAGGGGAAGTTCAGGGCTACACCTTC. Translating it yields CSVLLSGEVQGYTF.

The CDR3 nucleotides are TGCGCCAGCAGCGAGACAGAACAAGAGACCCAGTACTTC. Its protein is CASSETEQETQYF. This sequence joins TRBV5-1 and TRBJ2-5, with a tentative D call TRBD1 (5 bases). Trimming removed 4 bases at V and 2 bases at J, with 9 bases between. The CDR3 is made up of 13 amino acids. Germline V gene data show CDR1 as SGHRS and CDR2 as YFSETQ.

The chain uses TRBV9 and TRBJ2-3; D might be TRBD1 (5 bases). Between the trimmed V and J ends, which lost 4 bases and 5 bases, there was a span of 14 bases. Looked up from germline, CDR1 is SGDLS and CDR2 is YYNGEE. The CDR3 runs to 14 residues. Here the CDR3 DNA reads TGTGCCAGCAGCTACCGCCAGGGTCAAGATACGCAGTATTTT. The encoded protein is CASSYRQGQDTQYF.

V and J are TRBV9 and TRBJ2-3, with 8 bases that match TRBD2. The V and J ends lost 6 bases and 2 bases, in that order; junction bases with no gene match: 5. CDR1 is SGDLS and CDR2 is YYNGEE in the germline V gene. The CDR3 is made up of 14 amino acids. The CDR3 here is CASTMGLVTDTQYF. CDR3 sequence (DNA): TGTGCCAGCACGATGGGACTAGTCACAGATACGCAGTATTTT.

The chain recombines TRBV12-3 or TRBV12-4 with TRBJ1-6, with a weak D call TRBD1 (5 bases). This CDR3 is 13 amino acids long. Trimming removed 3 bases from V and 8 bases from J, with 8 bases in between. The CDR3 protein is CASSLSRDSPLHF. The CDR3 coding sequence is TGTGCCAGCAGTTTGAGCAGGGATTCACCCCTCCACTTT.

The chain couples TRBV20-1 to TRBJ2-1; no clear D. Germline CDR1 is DFQATT and CDR2 is SNEGSKA (reference sequence). V lost 3 bases, J lost 8 bases, and 8 bases lay in between. The CDR3 contains 11 residues. The CDR3 sequence is CSASWFDEQFF. CDR3 nucleotide sequence: TGCAGTGCTAGTTGGTTCGATGAGCAGTTCTTC.